This note documents a single T cell receptor (beta chain) sequence. The entry originates in a study of shared clonotypes between healthy human individuals. Authors' processing steps: For the immunoSEQ data, sequences were junction-only without quality scores, so filtering differed. Profiled with immunoSEQ multiplex PCR; TCRdb holds only in-frame clones, not every one. That table is the source of V, J and clone size, and D and trimming were worked out from the DNA. The table includes 2 million to 2.5 million clones, roughly 93% detected once. The receptor was isolated from a man aged 18 to 29 in good health. Some clones in this sample may be carry-over from other donors' samples. The specimen was naive CD4+ T cells from PBMCs. Subset: CD45RA+ positively selected.

CDR3 DNA sequence: TGTGCCAGCAGTGAAGGGGCAGGGTCGGGAGGAAAACTGTTTTTT. As protein: CASSEGAGSGGKLFF. This chain connects TRBV6-1 to TRBJ1-4; possible D gene TRBD1, 5 bases. CDR3 length equals 15 residues. Trimming stripped 1 base from V and 10 bases from J, with 16 bases between. Germline V gives CDR1 MNHNS, CDR2 SASEGT.